This is a list of T cell receptor beta chains from one sample in a study of shared clonotypes between healthy human individuals. Sequencing used immunoSEQ multiplex PCR; TCRdb keeps in-frame clones, though not all of them. The sample records millions of clones, 95% being singletons. The sample was naive CD4+ T cells sorted from blood. The receptors here all came from a man between 18 and 35 years old in good health. The CDR3 runs from the conserved cysteine through the conserved F or W. The D gene is left open where the match is weak.

d_call: -; v_call: TRBV27; cdr3_aa: CASSLIYNSPLHF
d_call: TRBD1; v_call: TRBV30; cdr3_aa: CAWEGAPRELFF
d_call: -; v_call: TRBV4-3; cdr3_aa: CASSQEAGADYGYTF
d_call: -; v_call: TRBV5-1; cdr3_aa: CASSPGTSAYEQYF
d_call: -; v_call: TRBV6-1; cdr3_aa: CASSVEGDSLYGYTF
d_call: -; v_call: TRBV28; cdr3_aa: CASSSPPASRPGELFF
d_call: -; v_call: TRBV18; cdr3_aa: CASSPYLGTGELFF
d_call: TRBD1; v_call: TRBV6-5; cdr3_aa: CASSYGGQAYEQYF
d_call: TRBD2; v_call: TRBV6-4; cdr3_aa: CASSSALAESSYEQYF
d_call: -; v_call: TRBV29-1; cdr3_aa: CSVGISGETQYF
d_call: TRBD1; v_call: TRBV11-3; cdr3_aa: CASSLGDRGLGLETQYF
d_call: -; v_call: TRBV4-1; cdr3_aa: CAREGHEQFF
d_call: -; v_call: TRBV28; cdr3_aa: CASSPGLGPGQPQHF
d_call: -; v_call: TRBV11-2; cdr3_aa: CASSLGTTNTGELFF
d_call: TRBD1; v_call: TRBV6-6; cdr3_aa: CASTLGTGYGYTF
d_call: -; v_call: TRBV5-1; cdr3_aa: CASRNRRPVGVANDSGELFF
d_call: -; v_call: TRBV6-6; cdr3_aa: CASSPRNTEAFF
d_call: -; v_call: TRBV30; cdr3_aa: CAWSSPSPNYGYTF
d_call: TRBD1; v_call: TRBV5-6; cdr3_aa: CASRQTGTGGYGYTF